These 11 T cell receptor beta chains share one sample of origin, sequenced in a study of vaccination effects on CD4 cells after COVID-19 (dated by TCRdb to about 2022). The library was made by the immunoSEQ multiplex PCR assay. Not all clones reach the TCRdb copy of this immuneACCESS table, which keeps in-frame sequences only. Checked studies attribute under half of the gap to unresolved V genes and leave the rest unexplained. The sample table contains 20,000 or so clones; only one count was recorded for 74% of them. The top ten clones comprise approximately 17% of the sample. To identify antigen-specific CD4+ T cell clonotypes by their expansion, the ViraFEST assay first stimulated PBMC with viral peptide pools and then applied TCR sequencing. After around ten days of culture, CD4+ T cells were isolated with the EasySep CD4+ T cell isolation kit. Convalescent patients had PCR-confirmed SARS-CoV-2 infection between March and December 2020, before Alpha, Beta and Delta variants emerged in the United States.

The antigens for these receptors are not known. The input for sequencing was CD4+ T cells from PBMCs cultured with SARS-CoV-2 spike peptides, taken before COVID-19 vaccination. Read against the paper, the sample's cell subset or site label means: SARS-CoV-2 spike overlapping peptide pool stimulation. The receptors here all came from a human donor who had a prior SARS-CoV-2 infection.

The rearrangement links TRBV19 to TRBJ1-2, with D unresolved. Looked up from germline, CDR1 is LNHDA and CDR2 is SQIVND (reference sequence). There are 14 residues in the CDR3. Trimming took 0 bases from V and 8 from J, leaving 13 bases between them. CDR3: CASSIDVGSAGYTF. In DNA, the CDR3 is TGTGCCAGTAGTATAGATGTAGGGTCGGCCGGCTACACCTTC.

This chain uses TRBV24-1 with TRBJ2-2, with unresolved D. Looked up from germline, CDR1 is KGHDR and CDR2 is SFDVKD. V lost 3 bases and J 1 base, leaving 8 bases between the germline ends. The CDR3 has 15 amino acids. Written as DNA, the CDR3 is TGTGCCACCAGTGATACCACAGTGAACACCGGGGAGCTGTTTTTT. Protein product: CATSDTTVNTGELFF.

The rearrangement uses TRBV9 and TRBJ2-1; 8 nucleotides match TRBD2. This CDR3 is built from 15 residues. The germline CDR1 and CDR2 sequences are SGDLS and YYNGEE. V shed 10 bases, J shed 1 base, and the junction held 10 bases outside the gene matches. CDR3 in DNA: TGTGCCTCGTCCCGTGCGGGAGGATCCTACAATGAGCAGTTCTTC. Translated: CASSRAGGSYNEQFF. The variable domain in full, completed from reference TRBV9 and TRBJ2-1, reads DSGVTQTPKHLITATGQRVTLRCSPRSGDLSVYWYQQSLDQGLQFLIQYYNGEERAKGNILERFSAQQFPDLHSELNLSSLELGDSALYFCASSRAGGSYNEQFFGPGTRLTVL.

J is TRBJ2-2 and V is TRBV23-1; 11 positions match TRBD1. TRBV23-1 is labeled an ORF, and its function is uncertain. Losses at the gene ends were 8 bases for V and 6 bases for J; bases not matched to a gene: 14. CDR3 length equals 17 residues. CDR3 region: CASGLIWDRGESGELFF. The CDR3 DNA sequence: TGCGCCAGCGGCCTCATTTGGGACAGGGGGGAATCCGGGGAGCTGTTTTTT.

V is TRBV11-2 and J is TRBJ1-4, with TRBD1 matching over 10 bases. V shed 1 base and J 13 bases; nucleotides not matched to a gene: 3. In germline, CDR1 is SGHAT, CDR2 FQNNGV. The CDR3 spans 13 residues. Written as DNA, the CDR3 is TGTGCCAGCAGCTTAGGAGGGACAGGGGTACTGTTTTTT. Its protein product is CASSLGGTGVLFF.

CDR3 bases: TGTGCCAGCAGACGACGGGTGGATCAGCCCCAGCATTTT. This gives the protein CASRRRVDQPQHF. This chain connects TRBV12-3 or TRBV12-4 to TRBJ1-5; D is uncertain. This CDR3 is 13 amino acids long. Trimming took 6 bases from V and 5 from J, leaving 11 bases between them.

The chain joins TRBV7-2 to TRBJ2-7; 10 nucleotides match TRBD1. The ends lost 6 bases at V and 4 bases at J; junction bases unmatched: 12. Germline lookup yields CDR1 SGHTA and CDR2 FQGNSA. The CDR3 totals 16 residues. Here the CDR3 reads CASSPDWGQGWYEQYF. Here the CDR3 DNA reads TGTGCCAGCAGTCCCGACTGGGGACAGGGGTGGTACGAGCAGTACTTC.

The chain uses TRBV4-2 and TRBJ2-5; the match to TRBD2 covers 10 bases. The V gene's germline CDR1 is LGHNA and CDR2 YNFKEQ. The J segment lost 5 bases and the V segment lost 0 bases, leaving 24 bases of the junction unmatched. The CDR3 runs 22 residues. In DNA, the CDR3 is TGTGCCAGCAGCCAAGATCCGGTTGTGCGAAGCGGGAGGGCCCCGACGCGGGAGACCCAGTACTTC. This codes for CASSQDPVVRSGRAPTRETQYF.

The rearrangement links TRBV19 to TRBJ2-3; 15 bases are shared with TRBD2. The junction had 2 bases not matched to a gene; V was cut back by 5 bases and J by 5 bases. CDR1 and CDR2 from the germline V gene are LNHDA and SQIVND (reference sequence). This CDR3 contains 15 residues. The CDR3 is CASSSGLAGGDTQYF. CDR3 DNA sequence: TGTGCCAGTAGTTCGGGACTAGCGGGAGGAGATACGCAGTATTTT. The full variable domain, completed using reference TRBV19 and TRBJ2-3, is DGGITQSPKYLFRKEGQNVTLSCEQNLNHDAMYWYRQDPGQGLRLIYYSQIVNDFQKGDIAEGYSVSREKKESFPLTVTSAQKNPTAFYLCASSSGLAGGDTQYFGPGTRLTVL.

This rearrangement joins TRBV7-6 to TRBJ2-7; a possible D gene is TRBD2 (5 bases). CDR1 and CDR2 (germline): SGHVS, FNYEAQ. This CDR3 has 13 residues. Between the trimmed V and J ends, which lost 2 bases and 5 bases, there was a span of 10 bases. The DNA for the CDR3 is TGTGCCAGCAGCTTAAGGGCCGGGGACGAGCAGTACTTC. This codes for CASSLRAGDEQYF. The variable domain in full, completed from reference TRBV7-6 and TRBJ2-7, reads GAGVSQSPRYKVTKRGQDVALRCDPISGHVSLYWYRQALGQGPEFLTYFNYEAQQDKSGLPNDRFSAERPEGSISTLTIQRTEQRDSAMYRCASSLRAGDEQYFGPGTRLTVT.

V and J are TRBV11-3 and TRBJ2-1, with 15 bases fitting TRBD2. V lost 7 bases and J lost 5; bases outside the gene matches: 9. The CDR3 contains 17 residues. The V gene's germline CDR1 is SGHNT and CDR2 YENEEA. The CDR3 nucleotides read TGTGCCAGCAACCCGGGACTAGCGGGAGGAGATGACAATGAGCAGTTCTTC. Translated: CASNPGLAGGDDNEQFF. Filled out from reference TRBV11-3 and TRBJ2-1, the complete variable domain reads EAGVVQSPRYKIIEKKQPVAFWCNPISGHNTLYWYLQNLGQGPELLIRYENEEAVDDSQLPKDRFSAERLKGVDSTLKIQPAELGDSAVYLCASNPGLAGGDDNEQFFGPGTRLTVL.